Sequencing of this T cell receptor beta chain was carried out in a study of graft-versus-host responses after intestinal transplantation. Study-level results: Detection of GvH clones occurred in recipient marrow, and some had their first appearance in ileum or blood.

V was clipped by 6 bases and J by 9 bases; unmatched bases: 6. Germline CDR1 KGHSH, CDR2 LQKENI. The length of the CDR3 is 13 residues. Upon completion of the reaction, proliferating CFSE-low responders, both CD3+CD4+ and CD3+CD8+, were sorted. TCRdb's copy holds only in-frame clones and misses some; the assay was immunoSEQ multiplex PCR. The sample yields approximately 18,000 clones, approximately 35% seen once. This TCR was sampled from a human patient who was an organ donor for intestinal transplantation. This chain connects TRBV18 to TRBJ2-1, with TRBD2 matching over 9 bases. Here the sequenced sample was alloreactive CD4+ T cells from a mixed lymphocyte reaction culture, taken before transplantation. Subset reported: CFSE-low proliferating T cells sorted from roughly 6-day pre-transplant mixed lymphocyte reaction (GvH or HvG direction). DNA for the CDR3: TGTGCCAGCTCCCCGGGACTAGCATCTGAGCAGTTCTTC. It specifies CASSPGLASEQFF.